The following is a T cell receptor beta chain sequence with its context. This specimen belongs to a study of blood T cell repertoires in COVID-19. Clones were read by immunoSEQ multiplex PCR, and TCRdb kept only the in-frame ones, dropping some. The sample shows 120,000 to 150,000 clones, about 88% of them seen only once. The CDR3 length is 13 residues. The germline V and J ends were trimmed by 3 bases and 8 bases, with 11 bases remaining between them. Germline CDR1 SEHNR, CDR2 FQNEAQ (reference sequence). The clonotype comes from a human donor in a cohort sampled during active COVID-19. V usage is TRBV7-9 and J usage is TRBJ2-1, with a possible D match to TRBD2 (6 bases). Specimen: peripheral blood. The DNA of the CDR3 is TGTGCCAGCAGCTTCGGGGGTTCAGATGAGCAGTTCTTC. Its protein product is CASSFGGSDEQFF.